Listed below are T cell receptor beta chains from one sample, sequenced in a study of T cells in Graves' hyperthyroidism and ophthalmopathy. TCRdb passed the multiplex PCR reads through MiXCR, listing each CDR3 protein once. The profile shows roughly 550,000 distinct CDR3 sequences, about 16% of them singletons. The sequencing input was blood. The origin of the receptors is a woman in her 30s with Graves' ophthalmopathy. Each CDR3 is given with its conserved first and last residue. Each record gives: J gene, V gene, clone size, D gene, CDR3 protein, CDR3 DNA. A D gene is named only where the DNA matches it firmly. The size field is filled for only some rows; it gives once, few, many or a size class.

>TRBJ1-2|TRBV28|many|TRBD1
CASSWGQYYGYTF
TGTGCCAGCAGTTGGGGACAGTACTATGGCTACACCTTC
>TRBJ2-7|TRBV28|many|TRBD2
CASSPRTSGMPEQYF
TGTGCCAGCAGTCCTAGGACTAGCGGGATGCCCGAGCAGTACTTC
>TRBJ1-6|TRBV5-5|few|NA
CASSLRPNAGNSPLHF
TGTGCCAGCAGCCTGAGGCCGAACGCCGGAAATTCACCCCTCCACTTT
>TRBJ2-1|TRBV7-9|many|TRBD2
CASSPYGGRSNNEQFF
TGTGCCAGCAGCCCTTATGGCGGGAGGAGTAACAATGAGCAGTTCTTC
>TRBJ1-4|TRBV30|few|NA
CAWRRRENEKLFF
TGTGCCTGGCGACGCAGAGAAAATGAAAAACTGTTTTTT
>TRBJ2-4|TRBV12-3/TRBV12-4|many|TRBD2
CASSTIRTSFKNIQYF
TGTGCCAGCAGCACTATTCGGACTAGCTTTAAAAACATTCAGTACTTC
>TRBJ2-3|TRBV15|few|NA
CATENIQGLSTDTQYF
TGTGCCACCGAAAATATACAGGGACTGAGCACAGATACGCAGTATTTT
>TRBJ2-7|TRBV3-1|few|NA
CASSQEVRSYEQYF
TGTGCCAGCAGCCAAGAGGTACGCTCCTACGAGCAGTACTTC
>TRBJ1-1|TRBV15|few|NA
CATSRKQGLNTEAFF
TGTGCCACCAGCAGAAAACAGGGATTGAACACTGAAGCTTTCTTT
>TRBJ2-7|TRBV20-1|many|TRBD2
CSAPGGASGGYEQYF
TGCAGTGCCCCCGGGGGGGCTAGCGGAGGCTACGAGCAGTACTTC
>TRBJ2-7|TRBV10-2|NA|TRBD2
CASSVASGSREQYF
TGCGCCAGCAGTGTGGCTAGCGGGAGTAGGGAGCAGTACTTC
>TRBJ1-2|TRBV12-3/TRBV12-4|NA|NA
CASSLGLWQEGFGYTF
TGTGCCAGCAGTTTAGGGTTGTGGCAGGAGGGGTTTGGCTACACCTTC
>TRBJ1-5|TRBV20-1|NA|TRBD1
CSARIGQGEQPQHF
TGCAGTGCTAGGATTGGACAGGGCGAACAGCCCCAGCATTTT
>TRBJ1-1|TRBV18|many|NA
CASSPLWITEAFF
TGTGCCAGCTCACCATTATGGATCACTGAAGCTTTCTTT
>TRBJ1-2|TRBV30|few|NA
CAWSVLRATRGYTF
TGTGCCTGGAGTGTCCTAAGAGCCACAAGGGGCTACACCTTC
>TRBJ2-7|TRBV27|few|NA
CASSLKLSYEQYF
TGTGCCAGCAGTTTGAAACTGTCCTACGAGCAGTACTTC
>TRBJ1-5|TRBV4-3|many|NA
CASSQERDQPQHF
TGCGCCAGCAGCCAAGAAAGAGATCAGCCCCAGCATTTT
>TRBJ2-1|TRBV20-1|many|NA
CSTSKEFVNEQFF
TGCAGTACTTCTAAGGAATTTGTTAATGAGCAGTTCTTC
>TRBJ2-7|TRBV28|many|NA
CASSWTVEQYF
TGTGCCAGCAGTTGGACAGTCGAGCAGTACTTC
>TRBJ2-1|TRBV20-1|many|TRBD2
CSAIAGESNEQFF
TGCAGTGCTATAGCGGGAGAGAGCAATGAGCAGTTCTTC
>TRBJ1-5|TRBV20-1|NA|NA
CSARARGWYSSNQPQHF
TGCAGTGCTAGGGCAAGGGGATGGTATAGTAGCAATCAGCCCCAGCATTTT
>TRBJ2-1|TRBV7-3|many|TRBD2
CASSPEREANYNEQFF
TGTGCCAGCAGCCCTGAGCGGGAGGCAAATTACAATGAGCAGTTCTTC
>TRBJ2-3|TRBV6-1|few|NA
CASSEVAQGGDTQYF
TGTGCCAGCAGTGAAGTCGCCCAGGGAGGAGATACGCAGTATTTT
>TRBJ2-7|TRBV5-1|many|NA
CASSLEPGSLYAYEQYF
TGCGCCAGCAGCTTGGAGCCAGGGAGTCTTTACGCCTACGAGCAGTACTTC
>TRBJ2-5|TRBV6-2/TRBV6-3|NA|NA
CASRGTSYKETQYF
TGTGCCAGCAGGGGGACCTCCTATAAAGAGACCCAGTACTTC
>TRBJ1-1|TRBV28|many|TRBD1
CASSSSNRGTNTEAFF
TGTGCCAGCAGTTCAAGCAACAGGGGGACGAACACTGAAGCTTTCTTT
>TRBJ2-3|TRBV7-2|many|NA
CASNTAYTDTQYF
TGTGCCAGCAACACAGCCTACACAGATACGCAGTATTTT
>TRBJ2-7|TRBV24-1|NA|TRBD1
CATSGQGDYNEQYF
TGTGCCACCAGTGGACAGGGGGACTACAATGAGCAGTACTTC
>TRBJ2-3|TRBV3-1|many|TRBD1
CASSLGQGVDTQYF
TGTGCCAGCAGCCTAGGACAGGGGGTAGATACGCAGTATTTT
>TRBJ2-3|TRBV27|few|NA
CASSPGKGTGGTQYF
TGTGCCAGCAGTCCTGGGAAGGGGACTGGAGGTACGCAGTATTTT
>TRBJ2-3|TRBV11-2|many|NA
CASSLRQSTDTQYF
TGTGCCAGCAGCTTACGGCAGAGCACAGATACGCAGTATTTT
>TRBJ1-1|TRBV3-1|many|TRBD1
CASSQDMDRASTEAFF
TGTGCCAGCAGCCAAGATATGGACAGGGCTAGCACTGAAGCTTTCTTT
>TRBJ1-2|TRBV28|NA|NA
CASSLWRRANYGYTF
TGTGCCAGCAGTTTATGGCGGAGAGCTAACTATGGCTACACCTTC
>TRBJ2-1|TRBV25-1|NA|TRBD2
CASRPGTSGLEQFF
TGTGCCAGCAGGCCCGGGACTAGCGGTCTTGAGCAGTTCTTC
>TRBJ2-3|TRBV7-3|few|TRBD2
CASSQIPGLAADTQYF
TGTGCCAGCAGTCAGATCCCGGGACTAGCAGCAGATACGCAGTATTTT